There are a few counts of the clone carrying this TCR beta chain. Its antigen is unidentified. Time point: pre-sensitization, week 0. The treatment denotes: therapeutic diphenylcyclopropenone sensitization with weekly scalp DPC. Separate cDNA molecules received unique molecular identifiers, which the library attached to them. TCRdb used MiXCR to reprocess the RACE reads, holding one entry per CDR3 protein. Of more than 250,000 distinct CDR3 sequences in the sample, approximately 8.6% were seen once. This sample stems from a study of human T cells and chemical hapten exposure. Study at large: Upper back patch tests used 0.01% DPC, scored after 6 days. From small differences in pooled library volume came most of the variation in per-sample TCR yields.

Per the germline V gene, CDR1 is SGHTA and CDR2 is FQGNSA. The CDR3 extends over 15 amino acids. The V and J ends lost 4 bases and 4 bases, in that order; junction bases with no gene match: 4. Broader study findings: No change in TCRs above 1 in 1000 frequency was produced by DPC sensitization.

The specimen was whole blood, collected in connection with sensitization to the hapten diphenylcyclopropenone (DPC). This TCR came from a woman in her thirties or forties with alopecia areata. Some clones in this sample may be carry-over from other donors' samples. This chain links TRBV7-2 with TRBJ1-4; TRBD1 matches 9 bases. The CDR3: CASSWGQGVNEKLFF. The CDR3 nucleotides are TGTGCCAGCAGCTGGGGACAGGGCGTTAATGAAAAACTGTTTTTT.